This is a list of T cell receptor beta chains from one sample in a study of T cells in Graves' hyperthyroidism and ophthalmopathy. TCRdb re-derived calls from the multiplex PCR reads in MiXCR, one entry per CDR3 protein. Of about 360,000 distinct CDR3 sequences in the sample, roughly 13% were seen once. The sequenced material came from blood. Receptors were obtained from a woman between 18 and 29 years old with Graves' hyperthyroidism. Both conserved end residues are part of each CDR3. D genes are given only for firm matches. Rows may omit the clone size; those that give it use once, few, many or a size class.

TRBV19	-	-	TRBJ1-6	CASSMEWDTYNSPLHF	TGTGCCAGTAGTATGGAGTGGGACACCTATAATTCACCCCTCCACTTT
TRBV28	TRBD1	-	TRBJ2-1	CASRFDRASYNEQFF	TGTGCCAGCAGATTCGACAGGGCATCCTACAATGAGCAGTTCTTC
TRBV28	TRBD1	many	TRBJ1-5	CASSVFGQGAQPQHF	TGTGCCAGCAGTGTCTTCGGACAGGGAGCTCAGCCCCAGCATTTT
TRBV7-9	-	many	TRBJ1-2	CASSHGLLANYGYTF	TGTGCCAGCAGCCACGGGCTCCTTGCTAACTATGGCTACACCTTC
TRBV18	-	-	TRBJ2-1	CASSPRGRTYNEQFF	TGTGCCAGCTCACCACGGGGCCGAACCTACAATGAGCAGTTCTTC
TRBV20-1	TRBD1	many	TRBJ1-2	CSTPGRGPYGYTF	TGCAGTACCCCGGGCAGGGGGCCCTATGGCTACACCTTC
TRBV18	-	few	TRBJ1-3	CAGSPTGDPSGNTIYF	TGTGCCGGCTCACCTACAGGCGACCCCTCTGGAAACACCATATATTTT
TRBV5-5	TRBD1	-	TRBJ2-6	CASILSRDRGSGANVLTF	TGTGCCAGCATACTGTCCCGGGACAGGGGCTCTGGGGCCAACGTCCTGACTTTC
TRBV7-2	-	many	TRBJ1-6	CASSHMQRGSPLHF	TGTGCCAGCAGCCACATGCAGCGGGGTTCACCCCTCCACTTT
TRBV5-5	-	many	TRBJ2-5	CASSSPGGRETQYF	TGTGCCAGCAGCTCACCCGGGGGGCGAGAGACCCAGTACTTC
TRBV3-1	TRBD2	many	TRBJ2-1	CASSQESLSGLLNEQFF	TGTGCCAGCAGCCAAGAGAGTCTATCGGGACTACTCAATGAGCAGTTCTTC
TRBV18	TRBD1	many	TRBJ2-7	CASSPRDRGSYEQYF	TGTGCCAGCTCCCCTCGGGACAGGGGTTCCTACGAGCAGTACTTC
TRBV10-3	-	many	TRBJ2-3	CAIRGDPDTQYF	TGTGCCATCAGGGGGGACCCAGATACGCAGTATTTT
TRBV28	-	-	TRBJ1-4	CASSSLPEKLFF	TGTGCCAGCAGTTCTCTCCCCGAAAAACTGTTTTTT
TRBV19	TRBD2	-	TRBJ2-1	CASTQVTSGRSVPYNEQFF	TGTGCCAGTACCCAAGTTACTAGCGGGAGATCGGTCCCCTACAATGAGCAGTTCTTC
TRBV4-1	-	-	TRBJ1-1	CASSQIMITPIRVPEAFF	TGCGCCAGCAGCCAAATTATGATTACCCCCATCCGGGTTCCTGAAGCTTTCTTT
TRBV5-1	-	many	TRBJ2-3	CASSSTSGLMTDTQYF	TGCGCCAGCAGCTCGACATCGGGACTCATGACAGATACGCAGTATTTT
TRBV2	-	-	TRBJ2-7	CASSNRRGTYEQYF	TGTGCCAGCAGTAACAGGAGGGGCACCTACGAGCAGTACTTC
TRBV7-2	-	many	TRBJ2-7	CASSLTGYPYEQYF	TGTGCCAGCAGCTTAACAGGGTACCCCTACGAGCAGTACTTC
TRBV29-1	-	-	TRBJ1-1	CSVDPTGANTEAFF	TGCAGCGTGGACCCCACGGGGGCGAACACTGAAGCTTTCTTT
TRBV30	-	few	TRBJ2-7	CAWSVGRSYEQYF	TGTGCCTGGAGTGTGGGCAGGAGTTACGAGCAGTACTTC
TRBV27	-	many	TRBJ2-7	CASSLSVGYEQYF	TGTGCCAGCAGTTTATCGGTAGGGTACGAGCAGTACTTC
TRBV5-5	-	-	TRBJ1-4	CASSTGPNEKLFF	TGTGCCAGCAGCACGGGACCGAATGAAAAACTGTTTTTT
TRBV5-1	-	many	TRBJ1-1	CASSLAGSYTEAFF	TGCGCCAGCAGCTTGGCGGGCAGTTACACTGAAGCTTTCTTT
TRBV20-1	TRBD2	many	TRBJ2-7	CSAPLPSGGPLGEQYF	TGCAGTGCTCCTCTCCCTAGCGGAGGCCCCCTCGGGGAGCAGTACTTC
TRBV18	-	many	TRBJ2-7	CASSPGRSYEQYF	TGTGCCAGCTCACCGGGCAGATCATACGAGCAGTACTTC
TRBV4-3	-	-	TRBJ2-6	CASSQDPRSSGANVLTF	TGCGCCAGCAGCCAAGATCCCCGATCCTCTGGGGCCAACGTCCTGACTTTC
TRBV5-1	-	many	TRBJ2-2	CASSPQSDTGELFF	TGCGCCAGCAGCCCCCAGTCGGACACCGGGGAGCTGTTTTTT
TRBV12-3/TRBV12-4	-	few	TRBJ1-1	CASSRIIRTTEAFF	TGTGCCAGCAGTCGAATCATTCGCACCACTGAAGCTTTCTTT
TRBV7-8	-	many	TRBJ2-1	CASSLLMTGPYNEQFF	TGTGCCAGCAGCCTTCTCATGACAGGCCCCTACAATGAGCAGTTCTTC
TRBV10-3	TRBD1	many	TRBJ2-5	CAIRMTGDETQYF	TGTGCCATCAGGATGACAGGGGATGAGACCCAGTACTTC
TRBV7-2	TRBD2	many	TRBJ2-1	CASSSGLALNEQFF	TGTGCCAGCAGCTCGGGACTAGCGCTCAATGAGCAGTTCTTC
TRBV28	TRBD1	many	TRBJ1-2	CASRPPDRDRYTF	TGTGCCAGCAGACCTCCCGACAGGGACCGCTACACCTTC
TRBV7-2	-	many	TRBJ1-5	CASSLDYQPQHF	TGTGCCAGCAGCTTAGATTATCAGCCCCAGCATTTT
TRBV6-1	-	-	TRBJ2-7	CASSRDSFYGQYF	TGTGCCAGCAGCCGGGACTCATTTTACGGGCAGTACTTC
TRBV6-1	-	many	TRBJ2-3	CASSEVQHILTDTQYF	TGTGCCAGCAGTGAAGTGCAACATATTCTCACAGATACGCAGTATTTT
TRBV5-1	TRBD2	-	TRBJ2-5	CASSLVSGEEAQYF	TGCGCCAGCAGCTTGGTTAGCGGGGAAGAGGCCCAGTACTTC
TRBV28	TRBD1	-	TRBJ1-5	CASSPTGVYQPQHF	TGTGCCAGCAGCCCGACAGGGGTATATCAGCCCCAGCATTTT
TRBV7-2	-	many	TRBJ1-5	CASSFWGNSNQPQHF	TGTGCCAGCAGCTTTTGGGGAAACAGCAATCAGCCCCAGCATTTT
TRBV15	-	few	TRBJ2-1	CATSRELEQFF	TGTGCCACCAGCAGGGAGCTTGAGCAGTTCTTC
TRBV4-2	-	-	TRBJ2-1	CASSQGTGSFGDNEQFF	TGTGCCAGCAGCCAAGGGACTGGGTCTTTTGGGGACAATGAGCAGTTCTTC
TRBV9	TRBD1	-	TRBJ2-1	CASSATGDSYNEQFF	TGTGCCAGCAGCGCGACAGGGGACTCCTACAATGAGCAGTTCTTC
TRBV6-1	-	many	TRBJ1-2	CASSPYPRRDGYTF	TGTGCCAGCAGCCCCTATCCCAGGAGGGATGGCTACACCTTC
TRBV20-1	-	few	TRBJ2-2	CSAMAGSNTGELFF	TGCAGTGCTATGGCCGGATCGAACACCGGGGAGCTGTTTTTT
TRBV7-2	-	-	TRBJ2-6	CASRAGTPKRSGANVLTF	TGTGCCAGCAGGGCCGGGACTCCAAAACGCTCTGGGGCCAACGTCCTGACTTTC
TRBV27	-	few	TRBJ2-5	CASSFRAAQETQYF	TGTGCCAGCAGTTTCCGAGCGGCCCAAGAGACCCAGTACTTC
TRBV12-3/TRBV12-4	-	many	TRBJ1-5	CASSETVSNQPQHF	TGTGCCAGCAGTGAAACGGTTAGCAATCAGCCCCAGCATTTT
TRBV10-3	-	-	TRBJ1-1	CAISRDVRYTEAFF	TGTGCCATCAGCCGGGACGTTCGGTACACTGAAGCTTTCTTT